This is a list of T cell receptor beta chains from one sample in a study of blood T cells in healthy people across ages. Each CDR3 protein gets one entry after TCRdb re-called the 5' RACE reads with MiXCR. The table records under 850,000 distinct CDR3 sequences, under 40% of them present only once. Sample: blood. Receptor source: a man aged 18 to 35 in good health. The CDR3 runs from the conserved cysteine through the conserved F or W. The order of the fields is V gene, clone size, J gene, D gene, CDR3 protein, CDR3 DNA. D genes are given only for firm matches. The size field is filled for only some rows; it gives once, few, many or a size class.

TRBV10-3	few	TRBJ1-6	.	CAISDPQQGRNSPLHF	TGTGCCATCAGTGACCCGCAACAGGGAAGAAATTCACCCCTCCACTTT
TRBV9	once	TRBJ2-6	TRBD1	CASSPRTGDSGANVLTF	TGTGCCAGCAGCCCTAGGACAGGGGACTCTGGGGCCAACGTCCTGACTTTC
TRBV25-1	few	TRBJ1-2	TRBD1	CASSGGQVVDGYTF	TGTGCCAGCAGTGGGGGACAGGTCGTCGATGGCTACACCTTC
TRBV4-2	.	TRBJ2-1	.	CASSQGTDSYNEQFF	TGTGCCAGCAGCCAAGGGACCGACTCCTACAATGAGCAGTTCTTC
TRBV20-1	once	TRBJ2-3	.	CSARDGGWSPDTQYF	TGCAGTGCCAGGGATGGGGGATGGAGCCCGGATACGCAGTATTTT
TRBV7-2	few	TRBJ2-1	.	CASSERAGTSAPSYNEQFF	TGTGCCAGCAGCGAAAGGGCCGGGACTTCCGCCCCCTCCTACAATGAGCAGTTCTTC
TRBV10-3	few	TRBJ2-3	.	CAISERPKADTQYF	TGTGCCATCAGTGAAAGACCGAAGGCAGATACGCAGTATTTT
TRBV12-3/TRBV12-4	.	TRBJ2-1	TRBD2	CASSTGTLAGGSYNEQFF	TGTGCCAGCAGTACCGGAACTCTAGCGGGGGGCTCCTACAATGAGCAGTTCTTC
TRBV5-1	.	TRBJ2-5	TRBD2	CASTFAGTSGGETQYF	TGCGCCAGCACCTTTGCCGGGACTAGCGGGGGAGAGACCCAGTACTTC
TRBV12-3/TRBV12-4	.	TRBJ2-5	.	CAGSPQGVFRGATQYF	TGTGCCGGCAGTCCCCAAGGGGTATTTCGGGGGGCGACCCAGTACTTC
TRBV12-3/TRBV12-4	.	TRBJ2-2	TRBD1	CASTSGTGRTGELFF	TGTGCCAGCACCTCGGGGACAGGAAGGACCGGGGAGCTGTTTTTT
TRBV20-1	few	TRBJ2-5	.	CSALKQETQYF	TGCAGTGCTTTGAAACAAGAGACCCAGTACTTC
TRBV7-9	.	TRBJ1-2	.	CASTRIHYGYTF	TGTGCCTCCACTCGGATCCACTATGGCTACACCTTC
TRBV12-3/TRBV12-4	.	TRBJ2-3	.	CASSRGYSPDTQYF	TGTGCCAGCAGTAGAGGGTATAGCCCAGATACGCAGTATTTT
TRBV30	.	TRBJ2-1	.	CAWMSGGPYNEQFF	TGTGCCTGGATGTCAGGCGGACCCTACAATGAGCAGTTCTTC
TRBV6-6	.	TRBJ1-5	TRBD1	CANRQGTANQPQHF	TGTGCCAACAGGCAAGGGACAGCTAATCAGCCCCAGCATTTT
TRBV20-1	.	TRBJ2-3	TRBD1	CSATRDRGDAQYF	TGCAGTGCTACACGGGACAGGGGAGATGCGCAGTATTTT
TRBV7-2	many	TRBJ2-3	.	CASSTSGKSTDTQYF	TGTGCCAGCAGCACCTCTGGGAAAAGCACAGATACGCAGTATTTT
TRBV4-2	.	TRBJ1-2	.	CARSRQYRVGYGYTF	TGTGCCCGCAGCCGACAGTACAGGGTCGGGTATGGCTACACCTTC
TRBV5-1	many	TRBJ1-2	.	CASSREEGSVYGYTF	TGCGCCAGCAGCAGAGAGGAGGGGAGCGTCTATGGCTACACCTTC
TRBV30	.	TRBJ2-5	.	CAWSGSFEETQYF	TGTGCCTGGAGTGGGTCTTTTGAAGAGACCCAGTACTTC
TRBV6-2/TRBV6-3	.	TRBJ1-1	.	CASSRGSHTEAFF	TGTGCCAGCAGCCGGGGGAGTCACACTGAAGCTTTCTTT
TRBV27	.	TRBJ1-5	TRBD1	CASSAWKTGGLGNQPQHF	TGTGCCAGCAGTGCATGGAAGACAGGGGGCTTGGGCAATCAGCCCCAGCATTTT
TRBV12-3/TRBV12-4	many	TRBJ2-3	.	CASSRPTTDTQYF	TGTGCCAGCAGTCGTCCGACAACAGATACGCAGTATTTT
TRBV7-9	few	TRBJ2-4	.	CASSFWGSVAKNIQYF	TGTGCCAGCAGCTTCTGGGGATCGGTAGCCAAAAACATTCAGTACTTC
TRBV12-3/TRBV12-4	many	TRBJ1-6	.	CASSLSGANSPLHF	TGTGCCAGCAGTTTGTCAGGGGCGAATTCACCCCTCCACTTT
TRBV4-1	many	TRBJ2-1	TRBD1	CASSQGGTGRYNEQFF	TGCGCCAGCAGCCAAGGCGGGACAGGGAGATACAATGAGCAGTTCTTC
TRBV7-2	many	TRBJ2-1	.	CASSLDPSGNDEQFF	TGTGCCAGCAGCTTAGATCCGTCGGGAAACGATGAGCAGTTCTTC
TRBV5-1	.	TRBJ1-1	.	CASSLAQGIEAFF	TGCGCCAGCAGCTTGGCACAGGGAATAGAAGCTTTCTTT
TRBV4-2	once	TRBJ2-3	TRBD2	CASSQDSVVAGGADTQYF	TGTGCCAGCAGCCAAGATTCCGTGGTAGCGGGAGGGGCAGATACGCAGTATTTT
TRBV19	once	TRBJ2-4	.	CASSTGGEGKNIQYF	TGTGCCAGTAGTACGGGGGGCGAAGGCAAAAACATTCAGTACTTC
TRBV14	.	TRBJ1-6	.	CASSQDRGVPPLHF	TGTGCCAGCAGCCAAGATCGGGGGGTTCCACCCCTCCACTTT
TRBV5-1	.	TRBJ2-7	.	CASSLARDSRVREQYF	TGCGCCAGCAGCTTAGCCCGGGACTCGAGGGTGCGTGAGCAGTACTTC
TRBV20-1	.	TRBJ1-2	.	CSARIDPNYGYTF	TGCAGTGCTAGAATTGACCCCAATTATGGCTACACCTTC
TRBV29-1	few	TRBJ1-2	TRBD1	CSVEGQGTYGYTF	TGCAGCGTTGAGGGACAGGGGACCTATGGCTACACCTTC
TRBV29-1	many	TRBJ2-3	.	CSVTGRYTDTQYF	TGCAGCGTTACCGGACGGTACACAGATACGCAGTATTTT
TRBV7-8	few	TRBJ2-3	.	CASSLRVGQSTDTQYF	TGTGCCAGCAGCTTAAGGGTGGGGCAGAGCACAGATACGCAGTATTTT
TRBV4-3	few	TRBJ2-2	.	CASSQDRNTGELFF	TGCGCCAGCAGCCAAGACAGGAACACCGGGGAGCTGTTTTTT
TRBV4-2	.	TRBJ1-2	.	CASSQGQSHYGYTF	TGTGCCAGCAGCCAAGGTCAGTCACACTATGGCTACACCTTC
TRBV24-1	few	TRBJ2-1	TRBD1	CATSDPGQGRSYNEQFF	TGTGCCACCAGTGACCCTGGACAGGGGAGGTCCTACAATGAGCAGTTCTTC